This paragraph covers one T cell receptor beta chain sequence. The data are from a study of graft-versus-host responses after intestinal transplantation. The CDR3 is 15 residues long. Germline V gene lookup returns CDR1 LNHDA and CDR2 SQIVND (reference sequence). Germline trimming cut 5 bases from V and 5 bases from J; bases unmatched to any gene: 11. The assay was immunoSEQ multiplex PCR, and TCRdb's table has in-frame clones only and misses some. The table lists more than 5,000 clones, 75% to 90% of them singletons. V gene TRBV19 combines with J gene TRBJ2-7; 8 bases are shared with TRBD2. This TCR was recovered from a human patient who received an intestinal transplant, so some T cells may come from the graft donor. Material: PBMCs, obtained about 12 weeks after transplant. The CDR3 DNA is TGTGCCAGTAGTCCCGCGGGGGGAGTCATTAACGAGCAGTACTTC. Translation: CASSPAGGVINEQYF.